A single sample is the source of the 19 T cell receptor beta chains below, sequenced in a study of blood T cell repertoires in COVID-19. Clones were read by immunoSEQ multiplex PCR, and TCRdb kept only the in-frame ones, dropping some. The sample includes approximately 170,000 clones, over 75% of them seen just once. Specimen: peripheral blood. The origin of the receptors is a woman in her forties or fifties with acute or convalescent COVID-19.

This CDR3 is CASSEIRIRQETQYF. The CDR3 bases are TGTGCCAGCAGCGAGATCAGGATAAGGCAAGAGACCCAGTACTTC. The rearrangement joins TRBV7-2 to TRBJ2-5; D gene uncertain. Trimming took off 5 bases at V and 2 bases at J, with 15 bases between the two ends. From germline, CDR1 is SGHTA and CDR2 FQGNSA. The CDR3 contains 15 residues. The entire variable domain, with the rest obtained from reference TRBV7-2 and TRBJ2-5, is as follows: GAGVSQSPSNKVTEKGKDVELRCDPISGHTALYWYRQSLGQGLEFLIYFQGNSAPDKSGLPSDRFSAERTGGSVSTLTIQRTQQEDSAVYLCASSEIRIRQETQYFGPGTRLLVL.

This sequence joins TRBV6-5 and TRBJ1-5; D unresolved. Trimming removed 5 bases at V and 4 bases at J, with 12 bases between. This CDR3 has 14 residues. The germline V gene has CDR1 MNHEY and CDR2 SVGAGI. The CDR3 reads CASSPRGINQPQHF. CDR3 sequence (DNA): TGTGCCAGCAGTCCGCGGGGAATTAATCAGCCCCAGCATTTT.

This chain joins TRBV23-1 and TRBJ1-5, with D possibly TRBD1 on 5 matching bases. TRBV23-1 is reported as an ORF; its role is uncertain. V lost 2 bases and J 5 bases, leaving 10 bases between the germline ends. The CDR3 is made up of 14 amino acids. CDR3 amino acids: CASSQDDSHQPQHF. The CDR3 coding sequence is TGCGCCAGCAGTCAAGACGACAGTCATCAGCCCCAGCATTTT.

V gene TRBV19 combines with J gene TRBJ1-2, with 7 bases lining up with TRBD1. CDR1 is LNHDA and CDR2 is SQIVND in the germline V gene (reference sequence). V lost 0 bases to trimming and J lost 4 bases; unmatched junction nucleotides: 8. The CDR3 is 16 amino acids. The chain's CDR3 is CASSIDRAGGIYGYTF. As DNA, the CDR3 is TGTGCCAGTAGTATAGATCGGGCAGGGGGAATCTATGGCTACACCTTC.

The chain employs TRBV30 and TRBJ2-3, with D tentatively TRBD2 (6 bases). V was clipped by 1 base and J by 7 bases, with 12 bases between them. The CDR3 runs to 13 residues. Germline V CDR1 and CDR2: GTSNPN, SVGIG (reference sequence). CDR3 in amino acids: CAWSGIAANTQYF. CDR3 DNA: TGTGCCTGGAGTGGGATAGCGGCTAATACGCAGTATTTT.

The chain recombines TRBV5-1 with TRBJ2-7; D is unclear. Germline lookup yields CDR1 SGHRS and CDR2 YFSETQ. Between the trimmed V and J ends, which lost 0 bases and 0 bases, there was a span of 7 bases. The CDR3 has 14 amino acids. CDR3 residues: CASSLEPSSYEQYF. CDR3 bases: TGCGCCAGCAGCTTGGAACCGAGCTCCTACGAGCAGTACTTC. The full variable domain, rest sourced from reference TRBV5-1 and TRBJ2-7, is KAGVTQTPRYLIKTRGQQVTLSCSPISGHRSVSWYQQTPGQGLQFLFEYFSETQRNKGNFPGRFSGRQFSNSRSEMNVSTLELGDSALYLCASSLEPSSYEQYFGPGTRLTVT.

The rearrangement links TRBV6-2 or TRBV6-3 to TRBJ2-1; D is perhaps TRBD2 (5 bases). The germline V and J ends were trimmed by 6 bases and 4 bases, with 7 bases remaining between them. The CDR3 runs to 12 residues. The V gene's germline CDR1 is MNHEY and CDR2 SVGEGT. The CDR3 nucleotides are TGTGCCAGCAGCGAGCGGTACAATGAGCAGTTCTTC. As protein: CASSERYNEQFF.

The V gene is TRBV7-2, the J gene TRBJ2-5, with 8 positions matching TRBD2. J was trimmed by 4 bases and V by 5 bases; bases with no gene match: 6. CDR3 length: 14 residues. CDR1 and CDR2 (germline): SGHTA, FQGNSA. The chain's CDR3 is CASSRGGSGETQYF. The CDR3 coding sequence is TGTGCCAGCAGCCGGGGGGGGAGCGGAGAGACCCAGTACTTC.

This chain joins TRBV5-5 and TRBJ2-5, with 7 bases that match TRBD2. The trim removed 0 bases at V and 2 bases at J, leaving 7 bases unmatched. This CDR3 region has 16 residues. CDR1 is SGHKS, CDR2 YYEKEE, per germline (reference sequence). The CDR3: CASSLGAGVNQETQYF. CDR3 coding DNA: TGTGCCAGCAGCTTGGGGGCGGGAGTGAATCAAGAGACCCAGTACTTC.

The chain joins TRBV2 to TRBJ2-2; tentatively, D is TRBD2 (5 bases). Between the trimmed V and J ends, which lost 5 bases and 2 bases, there was a span of 12 bases. CDR3 size: 15 residues. CDR1 SNHLY and CDR2 FYNNEI come from the germline V gene. The CDR3 is CASSPRGINTGELFF. The CDR3 nucleotides are TGTGCCAGCAGTCCACGGGGAATCAACACCGGGGAGCTGTTTTTT.

V usage is TRBV18 and J usage is TRBJ1-2; TRBD1 aligns across 7 bases. V lost 6 bases to trimming and J lost 9 bases; unmatched junction nucleotides: 10. Per the germline V gene, CDR1 is KGHSH and CDR2 is LQKENI. This CDR3 spans 13 amino acids. Here the CDR3 DNA reads TGTGCCAGCTCTCCTGGACAGGTCGAACGCTACACCTTC. It is translated as CASSPGQVERYTF.

This clone was observed a few times. The rearrangement uses TRBV5-6 and TRBJ2-5, with a possible D match to TRBD1 (5 bases). Germline CDR1 and CDR2: SGHDT and YYEEEE. The CDR3 loop spans 14 amino acids. V was pared by 4 bases and J by 3 bases, with 13 bases between. CDR3 DNA sequence: TGTGCCAGCAGCCCAGGGTTTTCCAAAGAGACCCAGTACTTC. It encodes CASSPGFSKETQYF. The complete variable domain, with remaining parts taken from reference TRBV5-6 and TRBJ2-5, reads DAGVTQSPTHLIKTRGQQVTLRCSPKSGHDTVSWYQQALGQGPQFIFQYYEEEERQRGNFPDRFSGHQFPNYSSELNVNALLLGDSALYLCASSPGFSKETQYFGPGTRLLVL.

The chain links TRBV14 to TRBJ1-2; D perhaps matches TRBD1 (6 bases). Trimming shortened V by 0 bases and J by 7 bases, and 12 bases separated the two germline ends. The CDR3 runs to 14 residues. Looked up from germline, CDR1 is SGHDN and CDR2 is FVKESK. CDR3: CASSQDRGIGGYTF. The CDR3 DNA follows: TGTGCCAGCAGCCAAGACAGGGGAATAGGTGGCTACACCTTC.

The rearrangement joins TRBV16 to TRBJ1-4; tentative D call: TRBD1 (5 bases). This CDR3 is built from 14 residues. The ends were cut back, 0 bases at V and 8 bases at J, with 10 bases in the middle. Germline CDR1 is KGHSY and CDR2 is FQNENV. CDR3 sequence (DNA): TGTGCCAGCAGCCAATCGGGGGGAGGAGAAAAACTGTTTTTT. Protein sequence: CASSQSGGGEKLFF.

This clone has just a few counts. This rearrangement joins TRBV30 to TRBJ2-2; perhaps TRBD2 as D (6 bases). The germline V gene has CDR1 GTSNPN and CDR2 SVGIG (reference sequence). With 4 bases removed from V and 7 bases from J, the gap between germline ends came to 13 bases. CDR3 size: 13 residues. CDR3 sequence (DNA): TGTGCCTGGACCCGACTAGTTGGCGGGGAGCTGTTTTTT. Its translation: CAWTRLVGGELFF.

This clone has a single count. The chain couples TRBV28 to TRBJ2-3; possible D gene TRBD1, 6 bases. V lost 4 bases and J 4 bases, leaving 15 bases between the germline ends. There are 15 residues in the CDR3. The V gene's germline CDR1 is MDHEN and CDR2 SYDVKM. As DNA, the CDR3 is TGTGCCAGCAGTTCGGGTGGAGAGGGGGCAGATACGCAGTATTTT. This translates into CASSSGGEGADTQYF.

The chain recombines TRBV9 with TRBJ2-1; 13 nucleotides agree with TRBD2. The CDR3 consists of 16 residues. Germline V gene lookup returns CDR1 SGDLS and CDR2 YYNGEE. The V gene end was trimmed by 0 bases and the J gene end by 10 bases; junction bases not matched to a gene: 7. The CDR3 protein is CASSVAGTSGMGEQFF. The CDR3 coding sequence is TGTGCCAGCAGCGTAGCCGGGACTAGCGGGATGGGGGAGCAGTTCTTC.

This rearrangement joins TRBV28 to TRBJ2-1; 11 nucleotides line up with TRBD2. CDR1 is MDHEN and CDR2 is SYDVKM in the germline V gene. Trimming at V came to 5 bases and at J to 3 bases, leaving 9 bases not matched to a gene. This CDR3 comprises 17 residues. This chain's CDR3 is CASSSGTSGSFYNEQFF. CDR3 in DNA: TGTGCCAGCAGTAGCGGGACTAGCGGCTCCTTCTACAATGAGCAGTTCTTC.

Concerning this clone itself: This may stem from a read error, because a much larger clone lies one nucleotide away. The chain has TRBV7-6 and TRBJ1-3, with D hard to call. The germline V and J ends were trimmed by 5 bases and 0 bases, with 17 bases remaining between them. Germline V gives CDR1 SGHVS, CDR2 FNYEAQ. The CDR3 extends over 17 amino acids. The CDR3 here is CASSPSYGIGSGNTIYF. Here the CDR3 DNA reads TGTGCCAGCAGCCCAAGCTACGGGATAGGCTCTGGAAACACCATATATTTT.